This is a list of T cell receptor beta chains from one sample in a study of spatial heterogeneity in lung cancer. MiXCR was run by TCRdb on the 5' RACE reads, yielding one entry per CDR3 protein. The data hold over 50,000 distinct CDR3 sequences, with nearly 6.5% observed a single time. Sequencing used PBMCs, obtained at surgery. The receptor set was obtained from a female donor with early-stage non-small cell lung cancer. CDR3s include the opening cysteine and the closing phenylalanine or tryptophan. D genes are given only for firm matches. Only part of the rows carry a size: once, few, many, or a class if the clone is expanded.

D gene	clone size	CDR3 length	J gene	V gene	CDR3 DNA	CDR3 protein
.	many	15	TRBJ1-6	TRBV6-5	TGTGCCAGCAGTTACAGCGGGTCCCCAGACTCACCCCTCCACTTT	CASSYSGSPDSPLHF
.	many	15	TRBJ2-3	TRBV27	TGTGCCAGCAGTTGGGGGGCGGAGATAGGGGATACGCAGTATTTT	CASSWGAEIGDTQYF
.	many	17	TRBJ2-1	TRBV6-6	TGTGCCAGCAGCCCATTCAAGCAGGGACCGATCTACAATGAGCAGTTCTTC	CASSPFKQGPIYNEQFF
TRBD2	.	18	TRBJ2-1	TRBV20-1	TGCAGTGCTAGAGGGGGACTAGCGGGAGCCCGCTCCTACAATGAGCAGTTCTTC	CSARGGLAGARSYNEQFF
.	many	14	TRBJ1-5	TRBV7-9	TGTGCCAGCAGCTCAGGGGTTGGCAATCAGCCCCAGCATTTT	CASSSGVGNQPQHF
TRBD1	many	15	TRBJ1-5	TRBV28	TGTGCCAGCAGTTGGGACAGTAATAGCAATCAGCCCCAGCATTTT	CASSWDSNSNQPQHF
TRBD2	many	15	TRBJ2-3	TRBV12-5	TGTGCTAGTGGTTTGAGGCGGGAGGCCACAGATACGCAGTATTTT	CASGLRREATDTQYF
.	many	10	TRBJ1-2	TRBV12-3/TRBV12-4	TGTGCCAGCAGTTTTCGACAGTACACCTTC	CASSFRQYTF
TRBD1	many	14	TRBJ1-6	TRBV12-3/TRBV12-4	TGTGCCAGCAGAAGGACAGGGGCAAATTCACCCCTCCACTTT	CASRRTGANSPLHF
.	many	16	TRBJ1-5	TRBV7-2	TGTGCCAGCAGCTCGCCAGGGGAGAGGGGCAATCAGCCCCAGCATTTT	CASSSPGERGNQPQHF
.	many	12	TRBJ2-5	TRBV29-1	TGCAGCGCCGGGACTCACGGAGAGACCCAGTACTTC	CSAGTHGETQYF
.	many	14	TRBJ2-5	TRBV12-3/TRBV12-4	TGTGCCAGATGGTGGGGGGGCCGGCAAGAGACCCAGTACTTC	CARWWGGRQETQYF
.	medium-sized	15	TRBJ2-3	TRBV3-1	TGTGCCAGCAGCGTCCTAGCTTACCGCACAGATACGCAGTATTTT	CASSVLAYRTDTQYF
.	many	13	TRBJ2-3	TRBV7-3	TGTGCCAGCAGCGGACTCCTCACAGATACGCAGTATTTT	CASSGLLTDTQYF
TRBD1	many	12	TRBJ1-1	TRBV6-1	TGTGCCAGCAGGGGACAGGGAACTGAAGCTTTCTTT	CASRGQGTEAFF
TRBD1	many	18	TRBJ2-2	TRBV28	TGTGCCAGCAGTTTATTGACAGGGAAGAGGGGATACACCGGGGAGCTGTTTTTT	CASSLLTGKRGYTGELFF
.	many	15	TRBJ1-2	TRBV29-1	TGCAGCGTTGAAGATGAGGCAGCTGCTAACTATGGCTACACCTTC	CSVEDEAAANYGYTF
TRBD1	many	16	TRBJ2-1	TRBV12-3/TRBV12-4	TGTGCCAGCAGTCCCCGGGACAGGGGGCGCAGGAATGAGCAGTTCTTC	CASSPRDRGRRNEQFF
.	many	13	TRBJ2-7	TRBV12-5	TGTGCTAGTGGCTACCCCCTCGAGTACGAGCAGTACTTC	CASGYPLEYEQYF
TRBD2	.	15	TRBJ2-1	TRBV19	TGTGCCAGTATCGGAGCGGGAGCCCCCTACAATGAGCAGTTCTTC	CASIGAGAPYNEQFF